These T cell receptor beta chains were read from a single sample in a study of T cells in Graves' hyperthyroidism and ophthalmopathy. TCRdb redid the calling of the multiplex PCR reads with MiXCR, one entry per CDR3 protein. The sample has approximately 560,000 distinct CDR3 sequences; about a sixth are singletons. Sequenced sample: blood. These receptors came from a woman aged 25 to 39 with Graves' hyperthyroidism. The CDR3 runs from the conserved cysteine through the conserved F or W. D genes are given only for firm matches. Not all rows give a size; the values are once, few, many and, for expanded clones, a class.

V,D,size,J,DNA,CDR3
TRBV5-1,TRBD1,many,TRBJ2-1,TGCGCCAGCAGCATAGGGACAGGGTCCTACAATGAGCAGTTCTTC,CASSIGTGSYNEQFF
TRBV3-1,.,many,TRBJ2-5,TGTGCCAGCAGCCAAGTAACAGAGACCCAGTACTTC,CASSQVTETQYF
TRBV27,.,few,TRBJ1-2,TGTGCCAGCAGTGGAAGCGGGGGGTATGGCTACACCTTC,CASSGSGGYGYTF
TRBV7-2,.,.,TRBJ1-2,TGTGCCAGCAGCTGGGGTCGCGGATCAAACTATGGCTACACCTTC,CASSWGRGSNYGYTF
TRBV19,.,few,TRBJ2-2,TGTGCCAGTAGTATCCCGCGGGTCCACACCGGGGAGCTGTTTTTT,CASSIPRVHTGELFF
TRBV5-1,.,few,TRBJ2-5,TGCGCCAGCAGCTTCTTGTCACAACAAGATACCCAGTACTTC,CASSFLSQQDTQYF
TRBV6-1,.,many,TRBJ2-5,TGTGCCAGCAGTTATGGGTCAGAGACCCAGTACTTC,CASSYGSETQYF
TRBV27,.,few,TRBJ2-7,TGTGCCAGCAGTTTTCGGGTGGGTAACGAGCAGTACTTC,CASSFRVGNEQYF
TRBV7-2,.,.,TRBJ2-2,TGTGCCAGCAGACATCCCGATAACACCGGGGAGCTGTTTTTT,CASRHPDNTGELFF
TRBV20-1,.,many,TRBJ2-4,TGCAGTGCTGACCCAGCTGGGAGAGGTGCCAAAAACATTCAGTACTTC,CSADPAGRGAKNIQYF
TRBV27,.,many,TRBJ1-2,TGTGCCAGCAGTTCTGGCAGGTTACATGGCTACACCTTC,CASSSGRLHGYTF
TRBV12-3/TRBV12-4,.,many,TRBJ1-1,TGTGCCAGCTCGCGCAGCACTGAAGCTTTCTTT,CASSRSTEAFF
TRBV29-1,.,.,TRBJ2-7,TGCAGCGTCGCTGACTGGAGCTCCTACGAGCAGTACTTC,CSVADWSSYEQYF